These 8 T cell receptor beta chains originate from one sample sequenced in a study of shared clonotypes between healthy human individuals. TCRdb keeps only in-frame clones here, not all; method: immunoSEQ multiplex PCR. The sample records approximately 500,000 clones, roughly 78% being singletons. The material sequenced was PBMCs. These receptors were collected from a woman in her 40s in good health. Some clones in this sample may be carry-over from other donors' samples.

The chain has TRBV6-4 and TRBJ1-2; a possible D gene is TRBD1 (6 bases). In germline, CDR1 is MRHNA, CDR2 SNTAGT. This CDR3 is 12 amino acids long. The V gene lost 7 bases and the J gene lost 1 base, with 7 bases spanning the gap. CDR3 coding DNA: TGTGCCAGCAAGGACAGTAACTATGGCTACACCTTC. Its translation is CASKDSNYGYTF.

Remarks on this clone: The junction departs from germline at one end; a sequencing error may be responsible. This chain joins TRBV5-1 and TRBJ2-7; tentative D call: TRBD1 (6 bases). This CDR3 contains 14 residues. Germline lookup yields CDR1 SGHRS and CDR2 YFSETQ. CDR3 region: CASKGVGSSYGQYF. The DNA for the CDR3 is TGCGCCAGCAAGGGGGTAGGGAGCTCCTACGGGCAGTACTTC.

The chain combines TRBV4-2 with TRBJ2-7; a weak D match, TRBD1 (6 bases). Germline-derived CDR1 and CDR2 are LGHNA and YNFKEQ. The germline V and J ends were trimmed by 1 base and 5 bases, with 18 bases remaining between them. The CDR3 covers 16 residues. CDR3 loop: CASSQVGGRGFHEQYF. DNA for the CDR3: TGTGCCAGCAGCCAAGTAGGAGGCAGGGGATTCCACGAGCAGTACTTC.

The CDR3 coding sequence is TGTGCCAGCAGCGGAAGGGGACTAGCGTCGAATGAGCAGTTCTTC. Its translation: CASSGRGLASNEQFF. J is TRBJ2-1 and V is TRBV14; 10 nucleotides agree with TRBD2. V lost 5 bases, J lost 7 bases, and 8 bases stayed unmatched. CDR1 is SGHDN, CDR2 FVKESK, per germline. This CDR3 comprises 15 residues.

This clone turned up a few times. V usage is TRBV5-1 and J usage is TRBJ2-7, with D perhaps TRBD1 (5 bases). The CDR3 runs to 14 residues. V lost 4 bases, J lost 2 bases, and 13 bases lay in between. Germline assignment: CDR1 SGHRS and CDR2 YFSETQ. The CDR3 sequence: CASSLAQGTYEQYF. CDR3 DNA: TGCGCCAGCAGCCTGGCCCAGGGAACCTACGAGCAGTACTTC.

The chain has TRBV19 and TRBJ2-7, with TRBD1 matching over 7 bases. V trimming: 6 bases; J trimming: 5 bases; junction bases outside the gene matches: 10. The CDR3 length is 14 residues. From germline, CDR1 is LNHDA and CDR2 SQIVND (reference sequence). The chain's CDR3 is CASREQGPGHEQYF. The CDR3 DNA reads TGTGCCAGTAGGGAACAGGGGCCGGGCCACGAGCAGTACTTC.

This clone was recorded once. This chain uses TRBV23-1 with TRBJ2-3; 7 bases agree with TRBD2. TRBV23-1 is placed among ORFs of uncertain function. This CDR3 has 16 amino acids. V was pared by 7 bases and J by 7 bases, with 17 bases of the junction left unmatched. Written as DNA, the CDR3 is TGCGCCAGCACTATACATCTCCCTAGCGGCCCCCATACGCAGTATTTT. Residues: CASTIHLPSGPHTQYF.

This sequence joins TRBV27 and TRBJ2-2; 12 nucleotides align to TRBD2. There are 19 residues in the CDR3. Trimming at V came to 3 bases and at J to 7 bases, leaving 15 bases not matched to a gene. Germline V lookup: CDR1 MNHEY, CDR2 SMNVEV (reference sequence). The CDR3 sequence is CASSFSRPSGRAGDGELFF. In DNA, the CDR3 is TGTGCCAGCAGTTTTTCCCGGCCTAGCGGGAGGGCGGGGGACGGGGAGCTGTTTTTT.